These 8 T cell receptor beta chains were all obtained from the same sample, sequenced in a study of vaccination effects on CD4 cells after COVID-19. Which antigens these TCRs recognize remains unknown. Sequencing was performed with immunoSEQ multiplex PCR; in TCRdb, only in-frame clones are kept and a portion is missing. The data hold approximately 21,000 clones, with approximately 64% observed a single time. Before any sequencing was done, the ViraFEST assay used viral peptide pools to expand antigen-specific CD4+ T cells. Researchers isolated CD4+ T cells once approximately ten days of culture had elapsed. Neither prior SARS-CoV-2 infection nor positive nucleocapsid antibodies were present in the vaccine recipients. The source was CD4+ T cells from PBMCs cultured with HCoV-NL63 spike peptides, collected before COVID-19 vaccination. The receptors stem from a human donor who received a COVID-19 vaccine.

This clone was counted only a few times. The V and J genes are TRBV24-1 and TRBJ1-1; maybe TRBD1 (6 bases). The CDR3 spans 12 residues. Germline V CDR1 and CDR2: KGHDR, SFDVKD. The V and J ends lost 9 bases and 1 base respectively, with 8 bases between them. The CDR3 sequence: CATSGANTEAFF. CDR3 nucleotide sequence: TGTGCCACCTCGGGGGCGAACACTGAAGCTTTCTTT.

In this sample, this clone turned up a few times. The V gene is TRBV25-1, the J gene TRBJ2-3; 7 positions agree with TRBD1. Germline V lookup: CDR1 MGHDK, CDR2 SYGVNS. V was clipped by 11 bases and J by 3 bases; unmatched bases: 14. There are 15 residues in the CDR3. DNA of the CDR3: TGTGCCGCTCAGAGAAGTCCAGGGGGTACAGATACGCAGTATTTT. This codes for CAAQRSPGGTDTQYF.

The chain combines TRBV19 with TRBJ1-2; D remains ambiguous. Germline V gives CDR1 LNHDA, CDR2 SQIVND (reference sequence). The CDR3 runs to 13 residues. With 4 bases removed from V and 2 bases from J, the gap between germline ends came to 8 bases. The chain's CDR3 is CASSNRENYGYTF. In DNA, the CDR3 is TGTGCCAGTAGTAACCGGGAGAACTATGGCTACACCTTC.

This clone occurred a few times. The V gene is TRBV21-1, the J gene TRBJ1-5. TRBV21-1 is a listed pseudogene. The CDR3 covers 12 residues. The CDR3 spells CASTGTGQPQHF. As DNA, the CDR3 is TGTGCCAGCACCGGGACTGGTCAGCCCCAGCATTTT.

V gene TRBV6-5 combines with J gene TRBJ2-3, with unresolved D. The CDR3 covers 15 residues. The V gene lost 4 bases and the J gene lost 4 bases, with 15 bases spanning the gap. CDR1 and CDR2 (germline): MNHEY, SVGAGI. In DNA form, the CDR3 reads TGTGCCAGCAGTTTAAGAAATCGGGCCGCAGATACGCAGTATTTT. Translating it yields CASSLRNRAADTQYF.

The gene calls are TRBV4-2 and TRBJ1-2; 11 nucleotides match TRBD1. The V segment lost 3 bases and the J segment 4 bases; nucleotides outside the gene matches: 19. The CDR3 runs 20 residues. Germline V gene lookup returns CDR1 LGHNA and CDR2 YNFKEQ. CDR3: CASSHLNLDRGRVLSYGYTF. As DNA, the CDR3 is TGTGCCAGCAGCCATTTAAATTTGGACAGGGGGCGCGTCTTGAGCTATGGCTACACCTTC.

The chain carries TRBV2 and TRBJ1-2; perhaps TRBD1 as D (5 bases). Trimming took off 6 bases at V and 1 base at J, with 21 bases between the two ends. The CDR3 contains 17 residues. CDR1 is SNHLY, CDR2 FYNNEI, per germline. The CDR3 DNA reads TGTGCCAGCAGGGGCAGGACACCAAGTTTTTATAACTATGGCTACACCTTC. Amino acids: CASRGRTPSFYNYGYTF.

This clone was seen only a few times. The chain recombines TRBV10-1 with TRBJ1-1; a possible D gene is TRBD1 (5 bases). Germline CDR1 is WNHNN and CDR2 is SYGVQD (reference sequence). Trimming took 6 bases from V and 1 from J, leaving 9 bases between them. The CDR3 totals 13 residues. DNA for the CDR3: TGCGCCAGCAGGGTCAGGGCGAACACTGAAGCTTTCTTT. It codes for CASRVRANTEAFF.